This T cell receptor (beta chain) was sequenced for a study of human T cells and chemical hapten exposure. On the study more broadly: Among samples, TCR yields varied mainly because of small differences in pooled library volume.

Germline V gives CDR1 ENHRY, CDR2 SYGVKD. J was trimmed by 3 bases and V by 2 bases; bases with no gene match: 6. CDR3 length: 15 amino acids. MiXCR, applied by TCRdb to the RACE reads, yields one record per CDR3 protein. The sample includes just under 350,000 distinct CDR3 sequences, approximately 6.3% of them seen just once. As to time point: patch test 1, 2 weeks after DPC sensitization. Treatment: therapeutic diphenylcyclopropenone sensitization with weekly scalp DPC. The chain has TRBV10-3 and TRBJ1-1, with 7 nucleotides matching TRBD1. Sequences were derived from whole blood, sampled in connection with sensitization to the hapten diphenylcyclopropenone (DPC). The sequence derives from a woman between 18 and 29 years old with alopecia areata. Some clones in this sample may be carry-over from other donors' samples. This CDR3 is CAISEGAQGDTEAFF. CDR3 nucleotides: TGTGCCATCAGTGAGGGAGCCCAGGGGGACACTGAAGCTTTCTTT.